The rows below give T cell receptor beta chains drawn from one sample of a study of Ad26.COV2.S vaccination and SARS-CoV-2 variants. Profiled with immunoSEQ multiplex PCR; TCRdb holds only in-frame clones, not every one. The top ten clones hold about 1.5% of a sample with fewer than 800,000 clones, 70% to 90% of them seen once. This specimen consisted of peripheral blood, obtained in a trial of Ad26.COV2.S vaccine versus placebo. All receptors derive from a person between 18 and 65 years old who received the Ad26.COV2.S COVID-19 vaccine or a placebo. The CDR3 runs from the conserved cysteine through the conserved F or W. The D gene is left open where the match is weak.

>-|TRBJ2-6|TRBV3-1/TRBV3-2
CASSQVNWETSGANVLTF
TGTGCCAGCAGCCAAGTCAACTGGGAAACCTCTGGGGCCAACGTCCTGACTTTC
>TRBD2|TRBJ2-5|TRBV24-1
CATSDPPGTSGKGETQYF
TGTGCCACCAGTGATCCCCCCGGGACTAGCGGGAAGGGGGAGACCCAGTACTTC
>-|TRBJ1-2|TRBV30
CAWSPRQALGYGYTF
TGTGCCTGGAGCCCACGACAGGCACTCGGCTATGGCTACACCTTC
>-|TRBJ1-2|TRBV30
CAWTLQRNYGYTF
TGTGCCTGGACCCTACAGCGAAACTATGGCTACACCTTC
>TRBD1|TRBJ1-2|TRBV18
CASSRDSELNGYTF
TGTGCCAGCTCACGGGACAGCGAGCTCAATGGCTACACCTTC
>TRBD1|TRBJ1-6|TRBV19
CASSIPGGVGGANSPLHF
TGTGCCAGTAGTATTCCAGGGGGTGTTGGAGGAGCCAATTCACCCCTCCACTTT
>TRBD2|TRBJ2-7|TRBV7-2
CASSWGGTSSSYEQYF
TGTGCCAGCAGCTGGGGGGGGACGTCCTCCTCCTACGAGCAGTACTTC
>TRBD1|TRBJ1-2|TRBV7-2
CASSLGGQGSHGYTF
TGTGCCAGCAGCTTAGGGGGACAGGGGTCCCATGGCTACACCTTC
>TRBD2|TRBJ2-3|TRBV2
CASSGVAGLTDTQYF
TGTGCCAGCAGTGGGGTAGCGGGTCTCACAGATACGCAGTATTTT
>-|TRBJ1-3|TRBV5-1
CASTLETGSGNTIYF
TGCGCCAGCACCCTCGAAACGGGTTCTGGAAACACCATATATTTT
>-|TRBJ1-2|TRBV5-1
CATRNPGSLYGYTF
TGCGCCACCCGAAACCCGGGCTCACTCTATGGCTACACCTTC
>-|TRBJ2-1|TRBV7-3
CASSLNPDYNEQFF
TGTGCCAGCAGCTTGAATCCCGACTACAATGAGCAGTTCTTC
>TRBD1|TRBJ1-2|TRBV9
CASSGTGTAYGYTF
TGTGCCAGCAGCGGGACCGGGACAGCCTATGGCTACACCTTC
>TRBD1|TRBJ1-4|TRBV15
CATSRDRTGFRKLFF
TGTGCCACCAGCAGAGATCGGACAGGGTTTAGGAAACTGTTTTTT
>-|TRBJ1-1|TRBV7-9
CASSLIGWENTEAFF
TGTGCCAGCAGCTTAATTGGCTGGGAGAACACTGAAGCTTTCTTT
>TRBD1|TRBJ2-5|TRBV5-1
CASSGGDRGPETQYF
TGCGCCAGCAGCGGAGGGGACAGGGGACCAGAGACCCAGTACTTC
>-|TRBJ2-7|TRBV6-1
CASSDPGPSYEQYF
TGTGCCAGCAGTGACCCCGGGCCATCCTACGAGCAGTACTTC
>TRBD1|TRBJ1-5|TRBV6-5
CASSRDRGQGQPQHF
TGTGCCAGCAGTAGGGACAGGGGGCAAGGTCAGCCCCAGCATTTT